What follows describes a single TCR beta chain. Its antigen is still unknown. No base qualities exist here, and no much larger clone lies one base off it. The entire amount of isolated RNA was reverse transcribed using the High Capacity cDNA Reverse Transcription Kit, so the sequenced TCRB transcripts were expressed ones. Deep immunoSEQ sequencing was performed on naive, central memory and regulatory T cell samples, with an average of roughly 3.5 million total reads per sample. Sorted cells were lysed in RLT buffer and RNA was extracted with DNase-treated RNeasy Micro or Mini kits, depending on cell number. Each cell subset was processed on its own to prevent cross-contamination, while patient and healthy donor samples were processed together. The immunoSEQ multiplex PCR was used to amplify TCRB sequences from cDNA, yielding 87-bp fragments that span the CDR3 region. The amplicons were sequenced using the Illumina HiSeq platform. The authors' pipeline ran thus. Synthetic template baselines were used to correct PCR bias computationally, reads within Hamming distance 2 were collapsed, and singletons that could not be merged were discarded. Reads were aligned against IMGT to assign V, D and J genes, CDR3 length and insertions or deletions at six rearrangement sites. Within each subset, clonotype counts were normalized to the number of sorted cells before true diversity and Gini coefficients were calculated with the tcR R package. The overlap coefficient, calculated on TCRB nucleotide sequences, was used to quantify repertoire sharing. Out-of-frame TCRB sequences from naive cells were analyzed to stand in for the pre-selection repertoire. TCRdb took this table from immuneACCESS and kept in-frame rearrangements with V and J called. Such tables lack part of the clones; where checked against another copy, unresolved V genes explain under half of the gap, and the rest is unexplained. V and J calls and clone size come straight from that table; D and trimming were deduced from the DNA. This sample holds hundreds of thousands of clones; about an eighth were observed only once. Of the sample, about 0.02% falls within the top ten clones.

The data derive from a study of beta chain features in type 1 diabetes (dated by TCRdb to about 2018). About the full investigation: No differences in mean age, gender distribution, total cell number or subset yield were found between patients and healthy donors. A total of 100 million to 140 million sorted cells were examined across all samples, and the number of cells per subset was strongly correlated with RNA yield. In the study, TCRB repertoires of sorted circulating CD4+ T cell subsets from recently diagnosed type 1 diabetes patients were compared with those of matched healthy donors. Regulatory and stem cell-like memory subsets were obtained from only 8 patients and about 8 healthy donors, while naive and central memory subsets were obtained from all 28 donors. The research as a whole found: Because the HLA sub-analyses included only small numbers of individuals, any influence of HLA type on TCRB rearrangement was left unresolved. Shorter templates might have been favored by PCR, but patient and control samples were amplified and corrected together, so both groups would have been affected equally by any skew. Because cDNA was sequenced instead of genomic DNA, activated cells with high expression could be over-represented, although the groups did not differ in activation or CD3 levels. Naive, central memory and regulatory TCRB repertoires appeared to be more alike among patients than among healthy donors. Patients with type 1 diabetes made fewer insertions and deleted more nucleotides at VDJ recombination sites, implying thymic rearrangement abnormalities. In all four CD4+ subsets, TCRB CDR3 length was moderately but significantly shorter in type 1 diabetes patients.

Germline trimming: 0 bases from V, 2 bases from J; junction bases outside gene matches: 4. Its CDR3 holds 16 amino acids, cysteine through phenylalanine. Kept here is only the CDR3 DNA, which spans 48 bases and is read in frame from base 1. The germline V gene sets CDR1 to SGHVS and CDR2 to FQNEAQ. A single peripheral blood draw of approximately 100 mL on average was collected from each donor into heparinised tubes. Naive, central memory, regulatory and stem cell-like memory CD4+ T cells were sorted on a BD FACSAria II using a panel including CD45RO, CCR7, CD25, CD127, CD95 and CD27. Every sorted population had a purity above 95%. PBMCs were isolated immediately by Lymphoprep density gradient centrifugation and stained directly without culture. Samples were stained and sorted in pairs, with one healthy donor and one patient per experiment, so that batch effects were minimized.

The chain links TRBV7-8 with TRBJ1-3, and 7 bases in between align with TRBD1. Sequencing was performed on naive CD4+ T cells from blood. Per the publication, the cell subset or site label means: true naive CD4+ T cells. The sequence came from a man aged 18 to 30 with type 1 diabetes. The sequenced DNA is TGTGCCAGCAGCTTAGCGACGACAGGGACTGGAAACACCATATATTTT. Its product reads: CASSLATTGTGNTIYF.